A selection of T cell receptor beta chains follows, all from one sample in a study of glioma-infiltrating T cells. TCRdb re-called the multiplex PCR reads with MiXCR, one entry per CDR3 protein. Among about 130,000 distinct CDR3 sequences, around a quarter were seen once, and the ten largest hold under 35%. Sequenced: glioma tissue, nonneoplastic brain tissue, or PBMCs (not recorded which). Receptors were obtained from a human donor with low-grade glioma or glioblastoma, undergoing nonglioma brain surgery, or in good health (not recorded which). Each CDR3 is given with its conserved first and last residue. A D gene is named only where the DNA matches it firmly. Clone size appears in some rows only: once, few, many, or a class for an expanded clone.

V: TRBV6-6
length: 15
D: NA
size: few
J: TRBJ1-2
DNA: TGTGCCAGCAGTTACTCGACTGCGGGTTACTATGGCTACACCTTC
CDR3: CASSYSTAGYYGYTF

V: TRBV6-1
length: 14
D: NA
size: many
J: TRBJ1-2
DNA: TGTGCCAGCAGTCCACTTACAGGGCTCTATGGCTACACCTTC
CDR3: CASSPLTGLYGYTF

V: TRBV7-2
length: 13
D: NA
size: NA
J: TRBJ2-5
DNA: TGTGCCAGAGCCCGGGGGCCTCAAGAGACCCAGTACTTC
CDR3: CARARGPQETQYF

V: TRBV20-1
length: 12
D: TRBD2
size: NA
J: TRBJ2-1
DNA: TGCAGCGTAAATAGCGGGGGGCCAAGGCAGTTCTTC
CDR3: CSVNSGGPRQFF

V: TRBV7-2
length: 15
D: NA
size: many
J: TRBJ1-3
DNA: TGTGCCAGCAGCTCGGGGCTTAGCTCTGGAAACACCATATATTTT
CDR3: CASSSGLSSGNTIYF

V: TRBV6-1
length: 14
D: NA
size: medium-sized
J: TRBJ2-2
DNA: TGTGCCAGCAGGAACGGGAGGAACACCGGGGAGCTGTTTTTT
CDR3: CASRNGRNTGELFF

V: TRBV15
length: 12
D: NA
size: many
J: TRBJ2-1
DNA: TGTGCCACCAGTAACTCCTACAATGAGCAGTTCTTC
CDR3: CATSNSYNEQFF

V: TRBV28
length: 15
D: TRBD1
size: many
J: TRBJ1-1
DNA: TGTGCCAGCAGTCCCCGGACAGGGGTGAACACTGAAGCTTTCTTT
CDR3: CASSPRTGVNTEAFF

V: TRBV7-3
length: 16
D: TRBD2
size: NA
J: TRBJ2-1
DNA: TGTGCCAGCAGCTGGACCGGGACTAGCGGGGGTAATGAGCAGTTCTTC
CDR3: CASSWTGTSGGNEQFF

V: TRBV7-2
length: 13
D: TRBD1
size: few
J: TRBJ2-5
DNA: TGTGCCAGCAGCGTAGAGGGGGCAGAGACCCAGTACTTC
CDR3: CASSVEGAETQYF

V: TRBV4-1
length: 15
D: NA
size: few
J: TRBJ2-5
DNA: TGCGCCAGCAGCGCCTCCCCAGGGATCCAAGAGACCCAGTACTTC
CDR3: CASSASPGIQETQYF

V: TRBV12-3/TRBV12-4
length: 15
D: TRBD1
size: few
J: TRBJ1-1
DNA: TGTGCCAGCAGTTTTAGCGACAGGGTTGACGGTGAAGCTTTCTTT
CDR3: CASSFSDRVDGEAFF

V: TRBV6-1
length: 14
D: NA
size: NA
J: TRBJ2-1
DNA: TGTGCCAGCGCTGGACAGAGAACCTACAATGAGCAGTTCTTC
CDR3: CASAGQRTYNEQFF

V: TRBV3-1
length: 13
D: NA
size: many
J: TRBJ2-1
DNA: TGTGCCAGCAGAACCCAAAGCCGCAATGAGCAGTTCTTC
CDR3: CASRTQSRNEQFF

V: TRBV20-1
length: 13
D: NA
size: many
J: TRBJ2-3
DNA: TGCAGTGCTAGGGGGGACCTCACAGATACGCAGTATTTT
CDR3: CSARGDLTDTQYF

V: TRBV5-1
length: 16
D: NA
size: NA
J: TRBJ1-2
DNA: TGCGCCAGCAGCTTAGGGGGGCCGAGAGGCAACTATGGCTACACCTTC
CDR3: CASSLGGPRGNYGYTF

V: TRBV7-9
length: 15
D: NA
size: NA
J: TRBJ1-5
DNA: TGTGCCAGCAGTACCGGAAACGGTCCGAATCAGCCCCATCATTTT
CDR3: CASSTGNGPNQPHHF

V: TRBV7-2
length: 15
D: TRBD1
size: few
J: TRBJ1-1
DNA: TGTGCCAGCAGCGCAGGGGGGGGTGTGAACACTGAAGCTTTCTTT
CDR3: CASSAGGGVNTEAFF

V: TRBV6-2/TRBV6-3
length: 16
D: TRBD2
size: few
J: TRBJ2-5
DNA: TGTGCCAGCAGTGACCGGACTAGCGGTCTAAAAGAGACCCAGTACTTC
CDR3: CASSDRTSGLKETQYF

V: TRBV5-4
length: 15
D: NA
size: few
J: TRBJ1-1
DNA: TGTGCCAGCAGCTTGGTAAGGGCGACAGGAGATGAAGCTTTCTTT
CDR3: CASSLVRATGDEAFF

V: TRBV11-3
length: 14
D: NA
size: NA
J: TRBJ2-2
DNA: TGTGCCAGCAGCTTATTTCGGAACACCGGGGAGCTGTTTTTT
CDR3: CASSLFRNTGELFF

V: TRBV24-1
length: 13
D: NA
size: NA
J: TRBJ2-1
DNA: TGTGCCACCAGTGATTTGATAGACAATGAGCAGTCCTTC
CDR3: CATSDLIDNEQSF

V: TRBV20-1
length: 13
D: NA
size: many
J: TRBJ1-4
DNA: TGCAGTGCTAGGGGGGACCCAACAAAGGAACTGTTTTTT
CDR3: CSARGDPTKELFF